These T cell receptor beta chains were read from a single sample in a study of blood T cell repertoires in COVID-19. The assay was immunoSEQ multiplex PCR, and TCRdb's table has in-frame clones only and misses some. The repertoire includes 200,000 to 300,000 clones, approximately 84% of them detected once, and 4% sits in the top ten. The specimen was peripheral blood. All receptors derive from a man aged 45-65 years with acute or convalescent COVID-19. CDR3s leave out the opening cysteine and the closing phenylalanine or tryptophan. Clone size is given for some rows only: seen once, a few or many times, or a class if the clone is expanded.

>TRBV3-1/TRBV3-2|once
ASSPMGALQF
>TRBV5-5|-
ASVGQEPTGELF
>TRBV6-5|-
ASSLAKRGTEAF
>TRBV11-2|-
ASSSYRGGIEQY
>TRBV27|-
ASSPGTGGYNEQF
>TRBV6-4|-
ASRPEGQGDNSPLH
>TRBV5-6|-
ASSLVGSGHLSGANVLT
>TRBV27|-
ASSGLAGASGANVLT
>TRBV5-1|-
ASRRGVDASTDTQY
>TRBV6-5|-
ASSGTGLMNTEAF
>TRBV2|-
ASRGQGLHQPQH